The clone carrying this TCR beta chain was counted a few times. CDR3 length: 14 residues. In germline, CDR1 is SGHVS, CDR2 FQNEAQ. V lost 3 bases to trimming and J lost 4 bases, with 12 bases between them. This sample is part of a study of beta chain features in type 1 diabetes. The whole isolated RNA underwent reverse transcription, so sequencing captured expressed TCRB transcripts. Sequencing used immunoSEQ multiplex PCR; TCRdb keeps in-frame clones, though not all of them. The table has 250,000 to 350,000 clones, roughly 15% seen once. This receptor was taken from a man in his thirties or forties in good health. The chain couples TRBV7-8 to TRBJ2-5; the D gene is possibly TRBD2 (5 bases). Sequencing was carried out using central memory CD4+ T cells from blood. The CDR3 is CASSFSEASETQYF. The CDR3 region has the DNA TGTGCCAGCAGCTTTTCGGAGGCCTCAGAGACCCAGTACTTC.